This TCR beta chain stems from a study of cytomegalovirus exposure and HLA in healthy donors (dated by TCRdb to the late 2010s). At the level of the whole study: In an earlier analysis of under 600 of the donors, 276 Gb of sequence data and 117 million unique TCR beta sequences from 180 million or so T cells were reported. A later analysis re-examined previously published TCR beta repertoires from about 670 donors and added high-resolution HLA genotyping to investigate patterns of TCR occurrence. All discovery cohort repertoires had been generated on a single sequencing platform. Roughly 300 gigabases of sequencing data and approximately 92 million unique TCR sequences made up an early release that covered approximately 650 HLA-typed donors. HLA typing covered class I and class II loci at four-digit resolution. About 5 DR-DQ haplotypes were handled as single units for association and clustering, since linkage in the cohort was strong. In an earlier analysis of about 590 of the donors, high-throughput TCR beta sequencing was used to judge whether each TCR beta V gene segment behaved as functional or pseudogenic. Rather than drawing on any new phenotypic data, the later analysis identified candidate immune exposures from TCR beta sequences and the way those sequences occurred across donors. Alongside the repertoire data, information on donor age, sex, ethnicity and CMV serostatus was compiled. The study was designed to test whether signatures of past pathogen exposure could be identified by cataloging public T cell receptors. High-throughput TCR immunosequencing, statistical association of individual TCRs with disease status, and machine learning were combined to predict cytomegalovirus infection status. Typing coverage differed by locus: A, B, C, DRB1 and DQB1 were typed in roughly 620-630 donors, DQA1 in 522, DPA1 in approximately 610, and DPB1 in just under 490. Genome-wide SNP genotypes for about 55% of the roughly 670 donors were used in a later genetic analysis, which treated that subset as a discovery cohort. On average, around 230,000 unique TCR beta nucleotide sequences were sequenced per donor among 300 to 500 genotyped donors of the cohort, with roughly 20% of those sequences being non-productive. Besides the first cohort of approximately 670 subjects, a separate validation cohort made up of roughly 120 different subjects was used. Of the 350 to 450 genotyped donors, less than 85% were placed in the genetic ancestry cluster associated with self-reported Caucasian donors. Using immunosequencing, the study profiled T cell repertoires from 666 subjects and related those repertoires to cytomegalovirus serostatus.

Study-level results and caveats: According to a later analysis, most CMV-associated TCR beta chains appeared to be HLA-restricted, and the HLA associations seemed to be driven largely by CMV exposure. Sequencing depth was assumed to be roughly uniform across donors in the presence/absence analyses, though that assumption may not hold. According to the authors, the approach could potentially be generalized to other disease states and immunological phenotypes. Cytomegalovirus status was reported to be diagnosed by the classifier with high specificity and sensitivity in both the original and validation cohorts. Linkage disequilibrium might explain the correlated functional status among segregating V segments, but an unknown experimental factor could not be excluded. The only immune exposure information available for the cohort was CMV serostatus. This cohort had only TCR beta chains sequenced, and the lack of alpha or paired-chain data limited which features could be detected. A further reported finding was that TCR beta sequences accurately predicted the HLA-A and HLA-B alleles for most subjects in the first cohort. While some public TCRs were present in many individuals, most TCR sequences turned up only very rarely across donors. A later analysis associated about 16,000 TCR beta sequences with specific HLA alleles at a false discovery rate of 0.05. In a later analysis, several top co-occurrence clusters were reported to appear linked to parvovirus B19, influenza, CMV and Epstein-Barr virus. Because HLA typing was missing for some donors at each locus, association tests included only the typed subset. A group of highly shared sequence variants was considered likely to be a technical artifact of the sequencing pipeline. In a later analysis, TCR association rates were found to vary across HLA loci, with the most associated TCRs seen for DRB1 alleles and the fewest for HLA-C alleles. Compared with equally common non-associated chains, HLA-associated TCR beta chains in a later analysis were more clonally expanded and had lower generation probabilities. In an earlier analysis of about 600 of the donors, most TCR beta V segments appeared in productive rearrangements about 90% or about 30% of the time, broadly matching IMGT annotations. The study gave a list of 150 to 200 TCR beta chains associated with cytomegalovirus. A few of the identified cytomegalovirus-associated TCR beta chains were confirmed in vitro to be specific for cytomegalovirus antigens. Because counts were too low, about 18 rarely observed V segments, including chromosome 9 orphons, were left out of the earlier analysis of 500 to 750 of the donors. Compared with the roughly 600-donor mean, donors in an Asian-associated ancestry cluster had fewer N-insertions in productive TCRs, according to a later genetic analysis. A later genetic analysis associated a missense DCLRE1C variant with V-gene and J-gene trimming of TCR beta chains, and an independent cohort replicated the association. Assigning TCR associations to individual alleles was difficult when HLA alleles, especially DR and DQ, strongly co-occurred.

The library was obtained by the immunoSEQ multiplex PCR assay. For the multiplex PCR, a mixture combining 60 forward primers for TCR Vbeta segments and 13 reverse primers for TCR Jbeta segments was used. Amplification of the CDR3 region of rearranged TCR beta genes was performed with a multiplex PCR assay on genomic DNA. Amplified TCR beta libraries were sequenced as 87-base-pair reads on the Illumina HiSeq System. As for the authors' bioinformatics: Across the 700 or so repertoires, a later analysis counted some 80 million unique TCR beta chains, some 11 million of which were shared by at least two donors. A nearest-neighbor algorithm error-corrected the raw reads and collapsed the reads into unique sequences, merging closely related sequences to remove PCR and sequencing errors. Alignment of CDR3 sequences to IMGT reference sequences was used to assign V, D and J gene segments. For a sequence to be retained, a match of at least six nucleotides to both a V gene segment and a J gene segment was required. A rearrangement counted as productive if the CDR3 had no stop codons and remained in frame with V and J, and every other rearrangement counted as non-productive. CDR3 was defined by IMGT convention, running from the second conserved V-encoded cysteine to the conserved J-encoded phenylalanine. In an earlier analysis of 587 of the donors, sequences lacking an unambiguous match to a single V gene segment were excluded. In an earlier analysis of 587 of the donors, a V segment was called functional when productive rearrangements were above 56.7%, and segregating when the standard deviation between donors exceeded 5%. A statistical classification framework was developed to diagnose cytomegalovirus status using the catalog of TCR beta chain sequences. V and J gene assignment, in a later analysis, came from comparing TCR nucleotide sequences with IMGT/GENE-DB human TR gene sequences. Using the TCRdist pipeline, a later analysis assigned CDR3 sequences along with most-parsimonious VDJ recombination scenarios. In a later analysis, every TCR beta chain was defined by the combination of its CDR3 amino acid sequence and its V-gene family, and reads without a unique V-gene family were dropped. As a way to deal with suspected cross-contamination and a sequencing artifact, a later analysis dropped hundreds of nucleotide sequences that were highly shared and had low generation probability. For each public chain, a later analysis derived a clonal expansion index from normalized ranks of inferred template counts within each repertoire. In a later analysis, generation probabilities were computed with a VDJ recombination model fitted to out-of-frame rearrangements, and the resulting probabilities were checked against IGoR. Hypergeometric tests were used in a later analysis to score TCR-TCR, TCR-HLA and TCR-CMV co-occurrence, with a repertoire-size bias correction applied to the TCR pairs. To estimate false discovery rates, a later analysis permuted the HLA or CMV assignments 20 times. In a later analysis, co-occurring TCRs were grouped using DBSCAN, and TCRdist sequence similarity was added for clustering within HLA-allele-positive subsets. Repertoires with fewer than 30,000 or more than 120,000 public chains were left out of co-occurrence clustering, as were five repertoires with anomalous nucleotide sharing. The table was pulled from immuneACCESS by TCRdb, which kept in-frame rearrangements only. Such tables lose some clones; where checked, under half of the loss comes from unresolved V genes, and the rest has no known cause. Clone size and V and J calls were adopted from that table, with D and trimming inferred from the DNA. Recorded for this sample are about 180,000 clones; 60% to 85% of them occurred a single time. The ten largest clones take up 2.9% of the sample.

In total, 500 to 700 healthy bone marrow donors made up the cohort. At the time of sampling, all cohort members were nominally healthy, though unrecorded immune exposures were likely present. The donor tested CMV seronegative and was one of the 352 seronegative cohort members. Every donor gave a peripheral blood sample, and the peripheral blood mononuclear cells from that sample were used for TCR beta sequencing. Genomic DNA was extracted from the blood cell samples with the Qiagen DNeasy Blood Extraction Kit. A note on this clone: Its antigen is not yet known. Qualities for individual bases were not recorded, and no much larger clone is one base off.

The sample was PBMCs. This TCR derives from a male donor in good health and CMV-seronegative.

The bases are TGTGCCAGCAGTTTCGGGAAGGAAGGCAAAAACATTCAGTACTTC. Its amino acids are CASSFGKEGKNIQYF. The rearrangement combines TRBV6-6 with TRBJ2-4; the D gene is perhaps TRBD2, on 5 matching bases. The CDR3 goes from the cysteine to the phenylalanine over 15 residues. The read is trimmed to its CDR3 DNA, 45 bases read in frame from base 1. V lost 4 bases and J lost 3 bases; the stretch between them is 13 bases long. From the germline V gene (reference sequence), CDR1 is MNHNY and CDR2 is SVGAGI.